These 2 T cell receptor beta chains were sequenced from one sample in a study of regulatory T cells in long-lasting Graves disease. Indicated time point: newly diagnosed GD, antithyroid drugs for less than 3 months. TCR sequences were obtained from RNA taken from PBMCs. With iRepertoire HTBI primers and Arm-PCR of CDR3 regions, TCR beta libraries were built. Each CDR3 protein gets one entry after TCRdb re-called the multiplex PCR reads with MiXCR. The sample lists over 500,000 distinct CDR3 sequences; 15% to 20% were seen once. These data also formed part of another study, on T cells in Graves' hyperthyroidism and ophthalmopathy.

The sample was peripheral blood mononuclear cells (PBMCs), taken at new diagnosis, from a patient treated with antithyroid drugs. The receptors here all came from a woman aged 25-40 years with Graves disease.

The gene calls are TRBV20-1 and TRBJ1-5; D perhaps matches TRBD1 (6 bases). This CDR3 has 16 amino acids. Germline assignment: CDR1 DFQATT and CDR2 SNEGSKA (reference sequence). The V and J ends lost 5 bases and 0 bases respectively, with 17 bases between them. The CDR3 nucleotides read TGCAGTGCTCGCCTGGGGACAACGGATAGCAATCAGCCCCAGCATTTT. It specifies CSARLGTTDSNQPQHF.

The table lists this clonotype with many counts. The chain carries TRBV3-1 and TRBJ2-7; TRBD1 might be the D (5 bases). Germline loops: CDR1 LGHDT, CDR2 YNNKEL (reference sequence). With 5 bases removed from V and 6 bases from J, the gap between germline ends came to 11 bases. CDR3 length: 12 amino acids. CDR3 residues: CASSLQGGEQYF. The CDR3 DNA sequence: TGTGCCAGCAGCTTGCAGGGCGGCGAGCAGTACTTC.